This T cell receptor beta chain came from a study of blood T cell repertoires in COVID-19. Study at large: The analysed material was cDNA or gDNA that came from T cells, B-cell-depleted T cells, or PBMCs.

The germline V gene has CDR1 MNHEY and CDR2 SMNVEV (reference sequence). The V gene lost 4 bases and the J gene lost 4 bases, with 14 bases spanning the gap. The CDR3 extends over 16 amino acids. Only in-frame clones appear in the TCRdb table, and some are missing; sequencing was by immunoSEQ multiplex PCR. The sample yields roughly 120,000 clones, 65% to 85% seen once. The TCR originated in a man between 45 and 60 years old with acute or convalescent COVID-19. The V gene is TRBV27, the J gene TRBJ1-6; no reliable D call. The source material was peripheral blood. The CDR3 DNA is TGTGCCAGCAGTTCCGTGGGCGCCTCTTATAATTCACCCCTCCACTTT. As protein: CASSSVGASYNSPLHF.